This T cell receptor (beta chain) appears in the sequencing data of a study of shared clonotypes between healthy human individuals. Study information: Three plates were used per donor for CD4 naive, three for CD4 memory, two for CD8 naive and one for CD8 memory.

Study-level points and caveats: Depth of sequencing was expected to influence donor clonotype sharing.

Regarding this clone: No antigen is known for it.

Per germline, CDR1 MNHEY and CDR2 SMNVEV (reference sequence). The CDR3 loop spans 14 amino acids. Trimming removed 4 bases at V and 3 bases at J, with 13 bases between. The method was immunoSEQ multiplex PCR; TCRdb's version includes in-frame clones alone and lacks a portion of them. The sample consists of about 1.9 million clones, around 93% of them appearing once. Only CD45RO-negative cells positively selected for CCR7 counted as naive CD8 cells, so terminally differentiated effector memory CD45RA+ cells were excluded. Donors were healthy HIV-negative adults without recently reported acute infections or vaccinations. Caucasian adults residing in Nashville, Tennessee made up all the donors.

The chain combines TRBV27 with TRBJ2-7; TRBD1 might be the D (6 bases). This TCR was recovered from a man aged 18-30 years in good health. Some clones in this sample may be carry-over from other donors' samples. Sample: naive CD8+ T cells from PBMCs. CDR3: CASSWDTGGYEQYF. The CDR3 nucleotides read TGTGCCAGCAGTTGGGACACTGGGGGCTACGAGCAGTACTTC.